Listed below are T cell receptor beta chains from one sample, sequenced in a study of shared clonotypes between healthy human individuals. Clones were sequenced by immunoSEQ multiplex PCR, and TCRdb holds only the in-frame ones, with some missing. Found here are 1,100,000 or so clones, about 84% of them singletons; the top ten hold under 0.6%. The source material was memory CD4+ T cells from PBMCs. These receptors all stem from a man younger than 35 in good health. Some clones in this sample may be carry-over from other donors' samples. The CDR3 runs from the conserved cysteine through the conserved F or W. A D gene is named only where the DNA matches it firmly. Size is omitted from some rows. Given values are once, few, many or a class for expanded clones.

len	d_gene	v_gene	j_gene	abundance	CDR3nt	CDR3aa
15	TRBD2	TRBV5-4	TRBJ2-7	NA	TGTGCCAGCAGCCCGGGACTAGCGGTACCCTACGAGCAGTACTTC	CASSPGLAVPYEQYF
15	NA	TRBV5-1	TRBJ2-1	NA	TGCGCCAGCAGCGTACCAAGGTCGGGGCAAGATGAGCAGTTCTTC	CASSVPRSGQDEQFF
16	NA	TRBV4-1	TRBJ1-3	NA	TGCGCCAGCAGCCAAAACAGGGTTCGCTCTGGAAACACCATATATTTT	CASSQNRVRSGNTIYF
14	TRBD2	TRBV28	TRBJ2-1	NA	TGTGCCAGCAGTTTACGGGAGGGCCGAAACGAGCAGTTCTTC	CASSLREGRNEQFF
13	NA	TRBV10-2	TRBJ2-5	few	TGCGCCAGCACCGGGGCTAGGCAAGAGACCCAGTACTTC	CASTGARQETQYF
14	NA	TRBV19	TRBJ1-2	NA	TGTGCCAGTCGTCGAGGGATCCGGATCTATGGCTACACCTTC	CASRRGIRIYGYTF
17	TRBD2	TRBV7-2	TRBJ2-7	NA	TGTGCCAGCAGCTTGTCAGGGCTAGCGGGAGACCCCTACGAGCAGTACTTC	CASSLSGLAGDPYEQYF
13	NA	TRBV25-1	TRBJ1-3	NA	TGTGCCAGCAGCTCTACCTTTGGAAACACCATATATTTT	CASSSTFGNTIYF
18	TRBD2	TRBV28	TRBJ2-1	NA	TGTGCCAGCAGGTGGGGCCGACTGGCTAGCGGGAGGGACAATGAGCAGTTCTTC	CASRWGRLASGRDNEQFF
14	NA	TRBV28	TRBJ2-3	NA	TGTGCCAGCAGCCGTTTCCAAGGGGAAGATACGCAGTATTTT	CASSRFQGEDTQYF
15	TRBD1	TRBV30	TRBJ2-5	NA	TGTGCCTGGACCAAAACCGGGACAGTACAAGAGACCCAGTACTTC	CAWTKTGTVQETQYF
13	NA	TRBV5-1	TRBJ2-2	NA	TGCGCCAGCAGCGAGATTCAGACCGGGGAGCTGTTTTTT	CASSEIQTGELFF
17	TRBD1	TRBV5-4	TRBJ2-7	NA	TGTGCCAGCAGCTACCCACCCGGACAGGGGAGCTCCTACGAGCAGTACTTC	CASSYPPGQGSSYEQYF
14	NA	TRBV28	TRBJ1-1	NA	TGTGCCAGCAGCTCTCCAGGGGCCAACACTGAAGCTTTCTTT	CASSSPGANTEAFF
12	NA	TRBV19	TRBJ2-1	NA	TGTGCCAGTAGTCGTCGCCCCGGTGAGCAGTTCTTC	CASSRRPGEQFF
16	NA	TRBV5-1	TRBJ2-3	NA	TGCGCCAGCTCAAGGAGGGGGAGTTGGGGCACAGATACGCAGTATTTT	CASSRRGSWGTDTQYF
15	NA	TRBV18	TRBJ2-3	NA	TGTGCCAGCTCACCACGGAGGGTGATGACAGATACGCAGTATTTT	CASSPRRVMTDTQYF
14	TRBD2	TRBV7-9	TRBJ2-5	once	TGTGCCAGCAGCTCCTACGGGGGGGACGAGACCCAGTACTTC	CASSSYGGDETQYF
16	TRBD1	TRBV4-1	TRBJ1-4	NA	TGCGCCAGCAGCCAACGACAGGGGACAGTTAATGAAAAACTGTTTTTT	CASSQRQGTVNEKLFF
13	TRBD2	TRBV11-3	TRBJ2-2	NA	TGTGCCAGCAGCTTTCGGGGGGCCGGGGAGCTGTTTTTT	CASSFRGAGELFF
15	TRBD1	TRBV15	TRBJ1-4	NA	TGTGCCACCAGCAGAGTAGGGACAGGGAATGAAAAACTGTTTTTT	CATSRVGTGNEKLFF
14	NA	TRBV10-3	TRBJ2-6	NA	TGTGCCATCAGTGATCGACCTGGGGCCAACGTCCTGACTTTC	CAISDRPGANVLTF
16	NA	TRBV4-2	TRBJ1-2	few	TGTGCCAGCAGCCAAGTGGCCAGGGCAACTAACTATGGCTACACCTTC	CASSQVARATNYGYTF
16	TRBD1	TRBV14	TRBJ2-3	NA	TGTGCCAGCAGCCCGTTTGGGGACAGGGGAACAGATACGCAGTATTTT	CASSPFGDRGTDTQYF
13	NA	TRBV10-3	TRBJ1-2	few	TGTGCCATCAGTGAACAGGGTACGGGTGGCTACACCTTC	CAISEQGTGGYTF
14	NA	TRBV30	TRBJ1-6	NA	TGTGCCTGGAGTGTACTGGAAACGAGGTCACCCCTCCACTTT	CAWSVLETRSPLHF
14	NA	TRBV28	TRBJ2-7	NA	TGTGCCAGCAGCACGACACGGTCTTTGGGGGCCCAGTACTTC	CASSTTRSLGAQYF
14	TRBD1	TRBV28	TRBJ2-1	NA	TGTGCCAGCATTGACAGGGGGCCTACAAATGAGCAGTTCTTC	CASIDRGPTNEQFF
13	NA	TRBV18	TRBJ1-2	NA	TGTGCCAGCTCATTGGACACCAACTATGGCTACACCTTC	CASSLDTNYGYTF
15	NA	TRBV6-5	TRBJ1-2	NA	TGTGCCAGCAGGTTGGGGGTGTCTTCACGGCGGGGCTACACCTTC	CASRLGVSSRRGYTF
14	NA	TRBV2	TRBJ2-7	NA	TGTGCCAGCAGAGACCCCCCGGACAGCTACGAGCAGTACTTC	CASRDPPDSYEQYF
16	TRBD2	TRBV6-6	TRBJ2-5	NA	TGTGCCAGCAGTTTAGGCCCGGGAGGGATCCAAGAGACCCAGTACTTC	CASSLGPGGIQETQYF
14	TRBD1	TRBV29-1	TRBJ2-7	NA	TGCAGCGTTACCCCGGGACAGGGGAAACACGAGCAGTACTTC	CSVTPGQGKHEQYF
15	TRBD1	TRBV15	TRBJ1-5	NA	TGTGCCACCAGCAGTGACGGACAGGGACGCCAGCCCCAGCATTTT	CATSSDGQGRQPQHF
16	NA	TRBV6-5	TRBJ1-1	NA	TGTGCCAGCAGTTACTCCGACCGGGGTACAAACACTGAAGCTTTCTTT	CASSYSDRGTNTEAFF
13	NA	TRBV6-1	TRBJ1-2	NA	TGTGCCAGCAGGGTTAGTGGTGTAGTTGGCTACACCTTC	CASRVSGVVGYTF
13	TRBD1	TRBV11-2	TRBJ1-1	NA	TGTGCCAGCAGCTGGACAGGAGAAACTGAAGCTTTCTTT	CASSWTGETEAFF
13	NA	TRBV7-3	TRBJ2-7	NA	TGTGCCAGCAGCTTAGCCCAGGGTGGCGAGCAGTACTTC	CASSLAQGGEQYF
15	NA	TRBV5-1	TRBJ1-4	NA	TGCGCCAGCAGCCCAGGGGACCGGTCTAATGAAAAACTGTTTTTT	CASSPGDRSNEKLFF
16	TRBD2	TRBV4-1	TRBJ2-1	NA	TGCGCCAGCAGCCAAGGGACTAGCGGGAGTTACAATGAGCAGTTCTTC	CASSQGTSGSYNEQFF
15	TRBD2	TRBV7-2	TRBJ2-3	NA	TGTGCCAGCAGCTTACAAGCGGGGATCACAGATACGCAGTATTTT	CASSLQAGITDTQYF
14	NA	TRBV18	TRBJ1-2	NA	TGTGCCAGCTCCCCTCGAAGGGACGGGGGAGGCTACACCTTC	CASSPRRDGGGYTF
17	TRBD2	TRBV7-2	TRBJ2-1	NA	TGTGCCAGCAGCCCCAAGGGGCTAGCGGGAGGTTCGGATGAGCAGTTCTTC	CASSPKGLAGGSDEQFF
15	NA	TRBV5-4	TRBJ1-4	NA	TGTGCCAGCAGGCCCCCGGGCAGCGATAATGAAAAACTGTTTTTT	CASRPPGSDNEKLFF
16	NA	TRBV5-1	TRBJ2-1	NA	TGCGCCAGCAGCCAAGGGGACAGCGGGGGATACAATGAGCAGTTCTTC	CASSQGDSGGYNEQFF
10	NA	TRBV7-8	TRBJ2-5	NA	TGTGCCAGCATCGGGGAGACCCAGTACTTC	CASIGETQYF
13	NA	TRBV7-2	TRBJ1-1	NA	TGTGCCAGCAGCCTCCTTACGGGCACTGAAGCTTTCTTT	CASSLLTGTEAFF
15	TRBD1	TRBV9	TRBJ2-3	NA	TGTGCCAGCAGCGGATCGGACAGGAGCACAGATACGCAGTATTTT	CASSGSDRSTDTQYF
14	NA	TRBV5-1	TRBJ2-3	NA	TGCGCCAGCAGCTTGGTTCTAAACGCAGATACGCAGTATTTT	CASSLVLNADTQYF
14	TRBD2	TRBV2	TRBJ2-3	few	TGTGCCAGCAGAGCGGGGAGCCGAGCAGATACGCAGTATTTT	CASRAGSRADTQYF
13	NA	TRBV11-3	TRBJ2-7	NA	TGTGCCAGCAGCTTAATGCCCAACTACGAGCAGTACTTC	CASSLMPNYEQYF
14	NA	TRBV19	TRBJ2-7	NA	TGTGCCAGTAGTATAGGAGGGGCGGGCTACGAGCAGTACTTC	CASSIGGAGYEQYF
15	NA	TRBV5-1	TRBJ1-5	NA	TGCGCCAGCAGCTTGGGTTGGAGCTCAGTAGAGCCCCAGCATTTT	CASSLGWSSVEPQHF
17	TRBD2	TRBV29-1	TRBJ2-1	NA	TGCAGCGTTGAAGGGGCCCCCCAGCGGGAGTCCTACAATGAGCAGTTCTTC	CSVEGAPQRESYNEQFF
18	TRBD1	TRBV19	TRBJ1-1	NA	TGTGCCAGTAGCACCCACCGGGACAGGAATCGTGGGAACACTGAAGCTTTCTTT	CASSTHRDRNRGNTEAFF
13	NA	TRBV7-7	TRBJ2-5	NA	TGTGCCAGCAGCTTACAGCTAGCGGAGACCCAGTACTTC	CASSLQLAETQYF
14	NA	TRBV15	TRBJ2-1	NA	TGTGCCACCAGCAGGGACAGCGTCAGCAATGAGCAGTTCTTC	CATSRDSVSNEQFF